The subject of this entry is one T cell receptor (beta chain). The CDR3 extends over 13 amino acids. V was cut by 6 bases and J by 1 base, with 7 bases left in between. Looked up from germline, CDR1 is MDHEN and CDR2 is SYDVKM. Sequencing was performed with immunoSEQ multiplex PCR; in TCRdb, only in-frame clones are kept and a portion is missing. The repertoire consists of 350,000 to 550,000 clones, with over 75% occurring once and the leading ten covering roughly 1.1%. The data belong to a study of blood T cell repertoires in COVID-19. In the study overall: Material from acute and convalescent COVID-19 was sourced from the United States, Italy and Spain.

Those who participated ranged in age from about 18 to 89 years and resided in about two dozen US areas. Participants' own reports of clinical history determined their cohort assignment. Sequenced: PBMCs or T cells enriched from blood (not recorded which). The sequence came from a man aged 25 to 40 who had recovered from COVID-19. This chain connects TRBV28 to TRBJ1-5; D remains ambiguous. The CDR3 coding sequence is TGTGCCAGCAGACTCAGGAGCAATCAGCCCCAGCATTTT. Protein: CASRLRSNQPQHF.